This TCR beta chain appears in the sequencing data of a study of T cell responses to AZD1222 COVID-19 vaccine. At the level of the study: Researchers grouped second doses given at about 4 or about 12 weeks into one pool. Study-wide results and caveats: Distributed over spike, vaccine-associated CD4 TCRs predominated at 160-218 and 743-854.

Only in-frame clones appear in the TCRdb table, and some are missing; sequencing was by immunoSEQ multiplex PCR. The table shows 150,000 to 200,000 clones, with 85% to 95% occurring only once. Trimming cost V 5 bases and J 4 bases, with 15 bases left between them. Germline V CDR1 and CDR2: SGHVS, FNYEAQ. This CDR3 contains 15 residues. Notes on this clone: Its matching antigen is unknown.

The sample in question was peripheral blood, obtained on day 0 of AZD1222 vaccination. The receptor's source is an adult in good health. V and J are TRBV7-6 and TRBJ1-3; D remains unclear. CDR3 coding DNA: TGTGCCAGCAGCAAGGGATCGGGGTCCGGAAACACCATATATTTT. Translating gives CASSKGSGSGNTIYF.